Listed below are T cell receptor beta chains from one sample, sequenced in a study of T cells in Graves' hyperthyroidism and ophthalmopathy. TCRdb re-derived calls from the multiplex PCR reads in MiXCR, one entry per CDR3 protein. Found here are 650,000 to 850,000 distinct CDR3 sequences, approximately 18% of them singletons; the top ten hold roughly 17%. Specimen: blood. All receptors derive from a woman aged 45 to 65 with Graves' hyperthyroidism that later progressed to Graves' ophthalmopathy. Each CDR3 is given with its conserved first and last residue. The order of the fields is clone size, J gene, V gene, D gene, CDR3 protein, CDR3 DNA. A D gene is named only where the DNA matches it firmly. The size entry is marked missing in some rows and otherwise reads once, few, many or a size class.

clone size: many; J gene: TRBJ2-7; V gene: TRBV10-2; D gene: TRBD1; CDR3 protein: CASTDRDEQYF; CDR3 DNA: TGCGCCAGCACGGACAGGGACGAGCAGTACTTC
clone size: .; J gene: TRBJ1-1; V gene: TRBV6-1; D gene: .; CDR3 protein: CASRTGHTEAFF; CDR3 DNA: TGTGCCAGCAGGACAGGTCATACTGAAGCTTTCTTT
clone size: once; J gene: TRBJ1-5; V gene: TRBV24-1; D gene: .; CDR3 protein: CATSDQGANQPQHF; CDR3 DNA: TGTGCCACCAGTGATCAAGGGGCCAATCAGCCCCAGCATTTT
clone size: .; J gene: TRBJ2-3; V gene: TRBV6-5; D gene: .; CDR3 protein: CASSYRRGSTDTQYF; CDR3 DNA: TGTGCCAGCAGTTATCGGCGTGGTAGCACAGATACGCAGTATTTT
clone size: once; J gene: TRBJ2-1; V gene: TRBV5-6; D gene: TRBD2; CDR3 protein: CASSWGTSVAYNEQFF; CDR3 DNA: TGTGCCAGCAGCTGGGGGACTAGCGTTGCCTACAATGAGCAGTTCTTC
clone size: few; J gene: TRBJ2-1; V gene: TRBV7-9; D gene: TRBD2; CDR3 protein: CASSSLTGTSGVTSSYNEQFF; CDR3 DNA: TGTGCCAGCAGCTCACTAACCGGGACTAGTGGGGTCACAAGCTCCTACAATGAGCAGTTCTTC
clone size: few; J gene: TRBJ2-2; V gene: TRBV3-1; D gene: .; CDR3 protein: CASSPAGQLNTGELFF; CDR3 DNA: TGTGCCAGCAGCCCGGCGGGACAGTTAAACACCGGGGAGCTGTTTTTT
clone size: .; J gene: TRBJ2-1; V gene: TRBV14; D gene: TRBD2; CDR3 protein: CASSQGASGRYNEQFF; CDR3 DNA: TGTGCCAGCAGCCAAGGTGCTAGCGGGAGGTACAATGAGCAGTTCTTC
clone size: many; J gene: TRBJ1-2; V gene: TRBV29-1; D gene: .; CDR3 protein: CSSLVGVYGYTF; CDR3 DNA: TGCAGCTCCCTCGTAGGGGTCTATGGCTACACCTTC
clone size: many; J gene: TRBJ2-4; V gene: TRBV7-9; D gene: .; CDR3 protein: CASVVWGADIQYF; CDR3 DNA: TGTGCCAGCGTCGTATGGGGCGCGGACATTCAGTACTTC
clone size: few; J gene: TRBJ2-2; V gene: TRBV27; D gene: .; CDR3 protein: CASKSPPWNTGELFF; CDR3 DNA: TGTGCCAGCAAATCTCCCCCGTGGAACACCGGGGAGCTGTTTTTT
clone size: .; J gene: TRBJ1-1; V gene: TRBV7-9; D gene: .; CDR3 protein: CASSLVLRGETEAFF; CDR3 DNA: TGTGCCAGCAGCTTAGTTCTCAGGGGAGAGACTGAAGCTTTCTTT
clone size: .; J gene: TRBJ1-5; V gene: TRBV27; D gene: .; CDR3 protein: CASSPTPPMGPQHF; CDR3 DNA: TGTGCCAGCAGCCCGACACCGCCGATGGGGCCCCAGCATTTT
clone size: .; J gene: TRBJ1-2; V gene: TRBV3-1; D gene: TRBD1; CDR3 protein: CASSWTGGATRGYTF; CDR3 DNA: TGTGCCAGCAGCTGGACAGGGGGAGCTACTAGGGGCTACACCTTC
clone size: many; J gene: TRBJ1-5; V gene: TRBV3-1; D gene: .; CDR3 protein: CASSTTLGENQPQHF; CDR3 DNA: TGTGCCAGCAGCACAACACTAGGGGAAAATCAGCCCCAGCATTTT
clone size: few; J gene: TRBJ2-1; V gene: TRBV7-8; D gene: TRBD2; CDR3 protein: CASSLAKRGDMYNEQFF; CDR3 DNA: TGTGCCAGCAGCTTAGCCAAGCGGGGGGACATGTATAATGAGCAGTTCTTC
clone size: once; J gene: TRBJ2-1; V gene: TRBV11-2; D gene: .; CDR3 protein: CASSHYNGQFF; CDR3 DNA: TGTGCCAGCAGTCACTACAATGGGCAGTTCTTC
clone size: few; J gene: TRBJ2-6; V gene: TRBV5-1; D gene: TRBD2; CDR3 protein: CASSLVGSGGSGANVLTF; CDR3 DNA: TGCGCCAGCAGCTTGGTGGGTAGCGGGGGCTCTGGGGCCAACGTCCTGACTTTC
clone size: .; J gene: TRBJ1-1; V gene: TRBV6-5; D gene: .; CDR3 protein: CASSYTQGRGTEAFF; CDR3 DNA: TGTGCCAGCAGTTACACCCAAGGCCGGGGAACTGAAGCTTTCTTT
clone size: .; J gene: TRBJ1-6; V gene: TRBV6-1; D gene: .; CDR3 protein: CASSHGTEISYNSPLHF; CDR3 DNA: TGTGCCAGCAGCCACGGGACCGAAATCTCCTATAATTCACCCCTCCACTTT
clone size: few; J gene: TRBJ1-2; V gene: TRBV27; D gene: TRBD1; CDR3 protein: CAITPQGDREGYTF; CDR3 DNA: TGTGCCATTACCCCACAGGGGGATCGTGAGGGCTACACCTTC
clone size: many; J gene: TRBJ1-4; V gene: TRBV12-3/TRBV12-4; D gene: .; CDR3 protein: CASSRPGGPNEKLFF; CDR3 DNA: TGTGCCAGCAGTAGACCCGGCGGCCCCAATGAAAAACTGTTTTTT
clone size: .; J gene: TRBJ2-3; V gene: TRBV6-1; D gene: TRBD1; CDR3 protein: CASRARQGFSSDTQYF; CDR3 DNA: TGTGCCAGCAGGGCTCGACAGGGGTTTTCGTCAGATACGCAGTATTTT
clone size: many; J gene: TRBJ2-7; V gene: TRBV2; D gene: .; CDR3 protein: CASTDSSYEQYF; CDR3 DNA: TGTGCCAGCACTGACAGCTCCTACGAGCAGTACTTC
clone size: few; J gene: TRBJ1-5; V gene: TRBV5-1; D gene: .; CDR3 protein: CASSLMGPDQPQHF; CDR3 DNA: TGCGCCAGCAGCTTGATGGGGCCGGATCAGCCCCAGCATTTT
clone size: many; J gene: TRBJ2-4; V gene: TRBV11-2; D gene: TRBD1; CDR3 protein: CASSFRDRGHIQYF; CDR3 DNA: TGTGCCAGCAGCTTCCGGGACAGGGGGCACATTCAGTACTTC
clone size: .; J gene: TRBJ2-2; V gene: TRBV28; D gene: .; CDR3 protein: CASSIIGELFF; CDR3 DNA: TGTGCCAGCAGCATTATTGGGGAACTGTTTTTT
clone size: many; J gene: TRBJ2-1; V gene: TRBV7-7; D gene: .; CDR3 protein: CASSLDANNEQFF; CDR3 DNA: TGTGCTAGCAGCTTAGACGCGAACAATGAGCAGTTCTTC
clone size: many; J gene: TRBJ2-1; V gene: TRBV11-2; D gene: .; CDR3 protein: CASSFVARGFHNEQFF; CDR3 DNA: TGTGCCAGCAGCTTCGTGGCCCGGGGGTTCCACAATGAGCAGTTCTTC
clone size: .; J gene: TRBJ1-5; V gene: TRBV20-1; D gene: TRBD1; CDR3 protein: CSARVLGQGGNQPQHF; CDR3 DNA: TGCAGTGCTAGAGTTCTGGGACAGGGGGGAAATCAGCCCCAGCATTTT
clone size: .; J gene: TRBJ1-3; V gene: TRBV18; D gene: .; CDR3 protein: CASSPGDRSSGNTIYF; CDR3 DNA: TGTGCCAGCTCACCAGGAGACCGCAGCTCTGGAAACACCATATATTTT
clone size: .; J gene: TRBJ2-3; V gene: TRBV30; D gene: .; CDR3 protein: CAWSEWGRSTDTQYF; CDR3 DNA: TGTGCCTGGAGTGAATGGGGAAGGAGCACAGATACGCAGTATTTT
clone size: few; J gene: TRBJ1-2; V gene: TRBV5-1; D gene: .; CDR3 protein: CASSHGMFWDNVYGYTF; CDR3 DNA: TGCGCCAGCAGCCATGGGATGTTTTGGGACAACGTCTATGGCTACACCTTC
clone size: .; J gene: TRBJ2-5; V gene: TRBV2; D gene: .; CDR3 protein: CASQGEEQVDF; CDR3 DNA: TGTGCCAGCCAGGGGGAGGAACAGGTCGACTTC
clone size: few; J gene: TRBJ1-2; V gene: TRBV27; D gene: .; CDR3 protein: CASSLVGGGHGYTF; CDR3 DNA: TGTGCCAGCAGTTTAGTGGGGGGTGGGCATGGCTACACCTTC
clone size: few; J gene: TRBJ2-1; V gene: TRBV11-3; D gene: .; CDR3 protein: CASSSGLEADEQFF; CDR3 DNA: TGTGCCAGCAGCTCAGGGTTGGAGGCCGATGAGCAGTTCTTC
clone size: .; J gene: TRBJ2-3; V gene: TRBV7-2; D gene: .; CDR3 protein: CASRPPWESTDTQYF; CDR3 DNA: TGTGCCAGCAGGCCCCCCTGGGAAAGCACAGATACGCAGTATTTT
clone size: many; J gene: TRBJ1-3; V gene: TRBV5-8; D gene: .; CDR3 protein: CASSHAGTSGNTIYF; CDR3 DNA: TGTGCCAGCAGCCACGCAGGGACCTCTGGAAACACCATATATTTT
clone size: few; J gene: TRBJ1-1; V gene: TRBV19; D gene: .; CDR3 protein: CASSMVGTRNTEAFF; CDR3 DNA: TGTGCCAGTAGTATGGTGGGCACCAGGAACACTGAAGCTTTCTTT